The next 6 T cell receptor beta chains were all read from a single sample in a study of shared clonotypes between healthy human individuals. Sequencing used immunoSEQ multiplex PCR; TCRdb keeps in-frame clones, though not all of them. The sample gives about 490,000 clones, 60% to 80% of which show up once; around 12% is in the top ten. Sequencing was carried out using PBMCs. These receptors were taken from a woman aged 35 to 49 in good health. Some clones in this sample may be carry-over from other donors' samples.

The J gene is TRBJ2-7, the V gene TRBV11-2; D possibly corresponds to TRBD1 (6 bases). This CDR3 has 16 amino acids. V gave up 1 base and J gave up 0 bases, with 13 bases separating them. The germline V gene encodes CDR1 SGHAT and CDR2 FQNNGV. CDR3 amino acids: CASSLGVGGTSYEQYF. In DNA form, the CDR3 reads TGTGCCAGCAGCTTAGGCGTAGGGGGAACCTCCTACGAGCAGTACTTC.

This clone was counted once. CDR3 sequence (DNA): TGTGCCAGCTCAGTCTCTGGAAACACCATATATTTT. Its translation: CASSVSGNTIYF. This rearrangement joins TRBV18 to TRBJ1-3, with unresolved D. This CDR3 comprises 12 residues. The V gene lost 5 bases and the J gene lost 0 bases, with 2 bases spanning the gap. Germline assignment: CDR1 KGHSH and CDR2 LQKENI.

CDR3 coding DNA: TGTGCCAGCAGCCCGGGACAGGGCGATGAGACCCAGTACTTC. Translation gives CASSPGQGDETQYF. V and J are TRBV7-9 and TRBJ2-5; the match to TRBD1 covers 9 bases. With V trimmed by 5 bases and J by 5 bases, 6 bases remained unmatched. This CDR3 is built from 14 residues. Germline CDR1 reads SEHNR; CDR2 reads FQNEAQ (reference sequence).

The chain links TRBV7-8 to TRBJ2-7, with 9 bases fitting TRBD1. The CDR3 is 17 residues long. Germline trimming cut 0 bases from V and 6 bases from J; bases unmatched to any gene: 12. The germline V gene encodes CDR1 SGHVS and CDR2 FQNEAQ. The chain's CDR3 is CASSLASGTGGRSEQYF. The CDR3 nucleotides read TGTGCCAGCAGCTTAGCCTCCGGCACAGGGGGCCGCAGCGAGCAGTACTTC.

The V call is TRBV19, the J call TRBJ1-3; no clear D. CDR1 LNHDA and CDR2 SQIVND come from the germline V gene (reference sequence). CDR3 length: 14 residues. Trimming stripped 5 bases from V and 0 bases from J, with 8 bases between. The CDR3 loop reads CASSRAHSGNTIYF. The CDR3 bases are TGTGCCAGTAGTCGGGCCCACTCTGGAAACACCATATATTTT.

Remarks on this clone: This is likely an artifact of a read error, given a far larger clone one base away. Other DNA sequences in this specimen translate into the identical CDR3. V is TRBV7-2 and J is TRBJ2-1; 8 bases line up with TRBD2. This CDR3 has 15 amino acids. V trimming: 3 bases; J trimming: 0 bases; junction bases outside the gene matches: 1. Germline assignment: CDR1 SGHTA and CDR2 FQGNSA. Here the CDR3 reads CASSFSGSSYNEQFF. CDR3 bases: TGTGCCAGCAGCTTCAGCGGGAGCTCCTACAATGAGCAGTTCTTC.